This T cell receptor beta chain is from a study of blood T cell repertoires in COVID-19. Trimming shortened V by 6 bases and J by 2 bases, and 16 bases separated the two germline ends. The CDR3 runs 15 residues. From germline, CDR1 is LNHDA and CDR2 SQIVND (reference sequence). Measured with immunoSEQ multiplex PCR; TCRdb has only the in-frame clones, and not every one. The sample yields more than 300,000 clones, approximately 90% seen once. Everyone who took part was 18 to 89 years old, and they came from 20 to 25 US areas. Specimen: PBMCs or T cells enriched from blood (not recorded which). This TCR was sampled from a woman aged 25-40 years who had been exposed to COVID-19. The chain recombines TRBV19 with TRBJ2-5; a weak D match, TRBD2 (6 bases). CDR3 in amino acids: CASSKTRQTQETQYF. The CDR3 DNA is TGTGCCAGTAGCAAGACTAGGCAAACTCAAGAGACCCAGTACTTC.